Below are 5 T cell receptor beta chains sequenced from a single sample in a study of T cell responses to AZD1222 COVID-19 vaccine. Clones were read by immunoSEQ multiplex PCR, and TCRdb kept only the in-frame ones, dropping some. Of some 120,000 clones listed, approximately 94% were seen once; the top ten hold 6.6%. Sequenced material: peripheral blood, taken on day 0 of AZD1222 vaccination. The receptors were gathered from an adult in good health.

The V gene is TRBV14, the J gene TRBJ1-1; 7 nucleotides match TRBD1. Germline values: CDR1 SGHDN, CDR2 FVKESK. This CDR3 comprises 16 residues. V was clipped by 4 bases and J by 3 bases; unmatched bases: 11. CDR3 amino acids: CASSRAGGLWDTEAFF. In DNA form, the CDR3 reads TGTGCCAGCAGCCGTGCAGGGGGTCTTTGGGACACTGAAGCTTTCTTT.

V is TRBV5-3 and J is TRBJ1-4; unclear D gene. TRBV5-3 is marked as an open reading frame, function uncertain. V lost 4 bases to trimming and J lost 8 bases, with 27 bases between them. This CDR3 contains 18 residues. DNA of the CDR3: TGTGCCAGAAGCGCTCCAGGACCCCACAGACCTCCGGGCGAAAAACTGTTTTTT. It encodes CARSAPGPHRPPGEKLFF.

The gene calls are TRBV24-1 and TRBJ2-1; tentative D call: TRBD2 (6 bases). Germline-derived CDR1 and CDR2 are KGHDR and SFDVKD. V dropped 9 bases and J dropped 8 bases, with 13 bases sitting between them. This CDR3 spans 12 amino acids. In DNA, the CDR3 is TGTGCCACCGGGGGGAACGGCGATGAGCAGTTCTTC. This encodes CATGGNGDEQFF.

CDR3 protein: CASVREGSYNEQFF. CDR3 DNA sequence: TGTGCCAGCGTCCGGGAGGGGTCCTACAATGAGCAGTTCTTC. The rearrangement uses TRBV5-4 and TRBJ2-1; 8 positions agree with TRBD2. This CDR3 has 14 residues. Per the germline V gene, CDR1 is SGHNT and CDR2 is YYREEE (reference sequence). Losses at the gene ends were 7 bases for V and 1 base for J; bases not matched to a gene: 4.

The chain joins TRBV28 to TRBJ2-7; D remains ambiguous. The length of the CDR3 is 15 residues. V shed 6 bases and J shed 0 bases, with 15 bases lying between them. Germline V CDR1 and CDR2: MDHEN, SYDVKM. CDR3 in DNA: TGTGCCAGCAGACCAGGCGCCGCGGACTCCTACGAGCAGTACTTC. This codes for CASRPGAADSYEQYF. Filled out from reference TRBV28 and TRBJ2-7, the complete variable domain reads DVKVTQSSRYLVKRTGEKVFLECVQDMDHENMFWYRQDPGLGLRLIYFSYDVKMKEKGDIPEGYSVSREKKERFSLILESASTNQTSMYLCASRPGAADSYEQYFGPGTRLTVT.